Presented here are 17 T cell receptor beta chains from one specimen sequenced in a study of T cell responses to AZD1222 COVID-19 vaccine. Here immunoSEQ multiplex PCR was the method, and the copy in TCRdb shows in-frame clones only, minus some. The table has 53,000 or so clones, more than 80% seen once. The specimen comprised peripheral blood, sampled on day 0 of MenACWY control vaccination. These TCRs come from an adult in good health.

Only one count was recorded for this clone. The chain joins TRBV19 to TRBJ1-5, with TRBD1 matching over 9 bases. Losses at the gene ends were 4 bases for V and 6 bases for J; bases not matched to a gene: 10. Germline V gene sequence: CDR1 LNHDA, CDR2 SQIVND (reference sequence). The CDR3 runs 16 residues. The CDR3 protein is CASSTQGQGEGQPQHF. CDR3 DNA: TGTGCCAGTAGTACACAGGGACAGGGAGAGGGTCAGCCCCAGCATTTT.

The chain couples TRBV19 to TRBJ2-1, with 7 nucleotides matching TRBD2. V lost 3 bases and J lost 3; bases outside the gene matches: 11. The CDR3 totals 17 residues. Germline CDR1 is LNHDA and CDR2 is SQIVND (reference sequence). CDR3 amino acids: CASSMLIGREFYNEQFF. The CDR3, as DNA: TGTGCCAGTAGTATGTTAATCGGGCGGGAGTTCTACAATGAGCAGTTCTTC.

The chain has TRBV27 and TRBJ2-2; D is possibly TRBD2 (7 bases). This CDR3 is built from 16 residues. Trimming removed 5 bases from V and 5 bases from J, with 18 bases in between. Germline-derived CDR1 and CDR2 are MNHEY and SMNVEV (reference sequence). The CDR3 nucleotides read TGTGCCAGCAGTCCTCGGGGCGGGGGCGCGACCGGGGAGCTGTTTTTT. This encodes CASSPRGGGATGELFF.

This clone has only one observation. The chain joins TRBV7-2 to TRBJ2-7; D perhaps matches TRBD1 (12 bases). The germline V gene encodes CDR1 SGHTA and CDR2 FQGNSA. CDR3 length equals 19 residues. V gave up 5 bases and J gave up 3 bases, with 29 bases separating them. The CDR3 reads CASSPRDRGLAGGHYEQYF. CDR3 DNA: TGTGCCAGCAGCCCCCGGGACAGGGGGCTAGCGGGAGGACACTACGAGCAGTACTTC.

The CDR3 nucleotides are TGTGCCAGCAGCTTGAGCAGGGGCGGAAGGAACACTGAAGCTTTCTTT. Translating gives CASSLSRGGRNTEAFF. The V call is TRBV5-6, the J call TRBJ1-1; maybe TRBD1 (6 bases). This CDR3 contains 16 residues. The germline V and J ends were trimmed by 1 base and 1 base, with 14 bases remaining between them. CDR1 and CDR2 (germline): SGHDT, YYEEEE.

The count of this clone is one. The CDR3 loop reads CASSTTGTRSYNEQFF. CDR3 DNA sequence: TGTGCCAGTAGCACCACCGGGACTAGAAGCTACAATGAGCAGTTCTTC. The chain employs TRBV19 and TRBJ2-1; the match to TRBD2 covers 8 bases. V shed 6 bases and J 3 bases; nucleotides not matched to a gene: 10. The germline CDR1 and CDR2 sequences are LNHDA and SQIVND (reference sequence). CDR3 size: 16 residues.

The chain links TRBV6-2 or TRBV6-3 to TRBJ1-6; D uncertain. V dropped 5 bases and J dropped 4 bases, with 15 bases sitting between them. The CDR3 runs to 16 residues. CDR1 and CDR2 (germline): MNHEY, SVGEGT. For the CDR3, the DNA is TGTGCCAGCAGTGGCGCCGTCGGATTGTATAATTCACCCCTCCACTTT. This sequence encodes CASSGAVGLYNSPLHF.

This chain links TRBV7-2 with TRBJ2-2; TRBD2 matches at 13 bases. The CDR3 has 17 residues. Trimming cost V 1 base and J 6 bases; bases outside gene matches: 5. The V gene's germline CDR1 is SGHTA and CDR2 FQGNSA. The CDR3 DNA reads TGTGCCAGCAGCTTAGGAGGACTAGCGGGAGTTTCCGGGGAGCTGTTTTTT. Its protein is CASSLGGLAGVSGELFF.

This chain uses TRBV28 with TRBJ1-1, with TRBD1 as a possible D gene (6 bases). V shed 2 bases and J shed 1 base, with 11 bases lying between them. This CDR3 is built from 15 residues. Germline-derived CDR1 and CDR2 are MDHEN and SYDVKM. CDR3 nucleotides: TGTGCCAGCAGTTTACAGGGGCCGGGGAACACTGAAGCTTTCTTT. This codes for CASSLQGPGNTEAFF.

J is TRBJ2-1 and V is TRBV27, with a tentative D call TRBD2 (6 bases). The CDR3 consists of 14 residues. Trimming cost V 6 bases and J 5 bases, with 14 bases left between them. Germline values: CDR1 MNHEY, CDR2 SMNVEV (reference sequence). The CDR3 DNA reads TGTGCCAGCAGCCGATCCGGGACTCACAATGAGCAGTTCTTC. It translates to CASSRSGTHNEQFF.

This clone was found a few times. CDR3 nucleotide sequence: TGTGCCAGCAGTTCCCCGAGCGGCTACACCTTC. Amino acids: CASSSPSGYTF. The V and J genes are TRBV28 and TRBJ1-2; the D is unclear. The CDR3 covers 11 residues. Germline V gene lookup returns CDR1 MDHEN and CDR2 SYDVKM. The V and J ends lost 4 bases and 8 bases respectively, with 8 bases between them.

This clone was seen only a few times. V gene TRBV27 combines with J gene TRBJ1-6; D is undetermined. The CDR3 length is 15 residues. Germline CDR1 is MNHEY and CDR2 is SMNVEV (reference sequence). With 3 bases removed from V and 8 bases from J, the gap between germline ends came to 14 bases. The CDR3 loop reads CASSLRRPPDSPLHF. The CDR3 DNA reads TGTGCCAGCAGTTTGCGCAGGCCGCCTGATTCACCCCTCCACTTT.

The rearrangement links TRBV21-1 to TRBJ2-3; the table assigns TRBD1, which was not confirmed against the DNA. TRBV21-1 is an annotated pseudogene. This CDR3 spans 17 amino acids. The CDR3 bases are TGTGCCAGCAGTCGTACAGGGGGCATAAGTGGCACAGATACGCAGTATTTT. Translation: CASSRTGGISGTDTQYF.

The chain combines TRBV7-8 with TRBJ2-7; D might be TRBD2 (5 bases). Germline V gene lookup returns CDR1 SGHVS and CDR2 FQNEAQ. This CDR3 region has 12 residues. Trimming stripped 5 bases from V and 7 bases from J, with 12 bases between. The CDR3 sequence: CASSPFSGEQYF. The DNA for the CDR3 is TGTGCCAGCAGCCCTTTTTCGGGAGAGCAGTACTTC.

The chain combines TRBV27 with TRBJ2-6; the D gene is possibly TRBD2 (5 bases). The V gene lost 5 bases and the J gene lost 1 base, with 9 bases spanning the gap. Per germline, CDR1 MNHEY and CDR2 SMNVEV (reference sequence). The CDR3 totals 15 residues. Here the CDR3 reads CASSAGNSGANVLTF. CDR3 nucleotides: TGTGCCAGCAGTGCGGGTAATTCTGGGGCCAACGTCCTGACTTTC.

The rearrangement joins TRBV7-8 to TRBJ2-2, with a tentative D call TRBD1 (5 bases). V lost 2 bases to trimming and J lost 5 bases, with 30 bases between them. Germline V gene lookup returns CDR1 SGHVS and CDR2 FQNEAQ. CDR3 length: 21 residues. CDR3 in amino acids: CASSLRAVGVDSFSRTGELFF. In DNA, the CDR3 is TGTGCCAGCAGCTTAAGAGCCGTTGGAGTAGACAGTTTTTCCAGGACCGGGGAGCTGTTTTTT.

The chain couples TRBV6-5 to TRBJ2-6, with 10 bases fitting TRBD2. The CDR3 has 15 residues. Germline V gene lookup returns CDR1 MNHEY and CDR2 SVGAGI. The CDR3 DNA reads TGTGCGGAAAGCGGGGGGGTGAGTGGGGCCAACGTCCTGACTTTC. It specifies CAESGGVSGANVLTF.